This T cell receptor (beta chain) was documented in a study of OX40 agonist ivuxolimab in advanced cancers. Study-level background: Ivuxolimab was an agonistic, fully human IgG2 monoclonal antibody directed against OX40 (CD134), a costimulatory receptor. A male proportion of 75% to 85% and a mean age of 60 years, ranging from about 20 to 79, were recorded for the dose-escalation cohort. Partial responses occurred in three dose-escalation patients: two with cutaneous melanoma and one with hepatocellular carcinoma. Patients were allowed to have had prior anti-PD-1, anti-PD-L1 or anti-CTLA-4 therapy, and 40% to 45% of the dose-escalation patients had been treated with checkpoint inhibitors. Among the roughly 52 dose-escalation patients, around 19 had hepatocellular carcinoma, some 15 melanoma, 9 renal cell carcinoma and 9 head and neck cancer. Intravenous ivuxolimab was administered to patients every 2 weeks at six dose levels: 0.01, 0.1, 0.3, 1.5, 3 and 10 mg/kg. The paper covers the monotherapy dose-escalation part of the phase I ivuxolimab trial, which included N = 52 patients. The purpose of peripheral TCRbeta sequencing was to test whether ivuxolimab changed TCR sequence diversity and led to clonal T-cell expansion.

On this clone: This receptor's antigen is unknown. The record has no base qualities; no much larger clone is one base away.

Patients with a history of autoimmune disease or receiving systemic immunosuppression were excluded from the trial. Peripheral blood for TCR sequencing was collected from all dose cohorts at baseline, on cycle 4 day 1, and on cycle 7 day 1. The samples were taken from a phase I, first-in-human, multicenter, open-label dose-escalation trial of ivuxolimab. Adults with locally advanced or metastatic melanoma, renal cell, hepatocellular, or head and neck squamous cell carcinoma were enrolled in the trial. Before TCR sequencing, CD4+ and CD8+ T cells were separately sorted from peripheral blood. Genomic DNA was isolated from the sorted cells so that the TCRbeta CDR3 region could be sequenced. The immunoSEQ Assay was used to sequence the TCRbeta CDR3 regions. TCRdb provides this immuneACCESS table in a form limited to in-frame rearrangements. Some clones are lacking; in checked studies, under half of them reflect an unresolved V gene, and why the rest are absent is not known. In this sample the table shows approximately 71,000 clones, 80% to 85% of which occur a single time. Roughly 0.79% of the sample belongs to the ten largest clones.

Results the study describes overall, beyond this receptor: At doses from 0.1 to 3.0 mg/kg, clonal expansion was seen in both CD4+ and CD8+ blood T cells between baseline and week 6. After ivuxolimab, more expanded clones were found on average in CD8+ T cells than in CD4+ T cells. The antigen specificity of the clonally expanded peripheral T cells was not determined. Partial responders in the 0.1-3.0 mg/kg groups had among the lowest normalized peripheral clonal expansion, especially among CD8+ T cells. Low levels of normalized T-cell clonal expansion were also seen in some nonresponding patients.

This specimen consisted of CD4+ or CD8+ T cells sorted from blood, obtained in a trial of the OX40 agonist ivuxolimab. The clonotype comes from an adult with an advanced solid tumor such as melanoma, head and neck, liver or kidney cancer.

The bases read TGTGCCAGCAGTTACGACAGGGACTACGAGCAGTACTTC. This yields the protein CASSYDRDYEQYF. The chain is encoded by TRBV6-5 joined to TRBJ2-7; 7 bases in between match TRBD1. In the germline V gene, CDR1 corresponds to MNHEY and CDR2 to SVGAGI. The V end gives up 2 bases and the J end 3 bases, leaving 1 base in the junction not matched to a gene. Including the terminal cysteine and phenylalanine, the CDR3 comprises 13 residues. The kept DNA is CDR3 alone, 39 bases in frame from the first base.